These 27 T cell receptor beta chains came from one sample sequenced in a study of cytomegalovirus exposure and HLA in healthy donors. 60 Vbeta and 13 Jbeta primers were used in PCR. The data were produced by immunoSEQ multiplex PCR, yet TCRdb's version contains in-frame clones alone and is incomplete. The data contain about 120,000 clones, roughly 63% of them singletons. Source material: PBMCs. The receptors originated from a man aged 40-50 years in good health and CMV-seropositive.

This chain connects TRBV7-8 to TRBJ1-5; 8 positions agree with TRBD1. Trimming cost V 5 bases and J 6 bases; bases outside gene matches: 18. The CDR3 loop spans 18 amino acids. CDR1 and CDR2 from the germline V gene are SGHVS and FQNEAQ. The CDR3 sequence: CASSTLTGDRDRIQPQHF. The CDR3 nucleotides are TGTGCCAGCAGCACCTTGACGGGAGACAGGGACAGGATTCAGCCCCAGCATTTT.

This clone has just one count. This chain uses TRBV27 with TRBJ2-1; 7 bases line up with TRBD1. V shed 2 bases and J 1 base; nucleotides not matched to a gene: 5. Germline V lookup: CDR1 MNHEY, CDR2 SMNVEV (reference sequence). This CDR3 has 16 residues. The CDR3 bases are TGTGCCAGCAGTTTAGGACAGGTTGGGTCCTACAATGAGCAGTTCTTC. Protein sequence: CASSLGQVGSYNEQFF.

The V and J genes are TRBV7-7 and TRBJ2-5, with 8 bases lining up with TRBD1. Trimming took 5 bases from V and 5 from J; bases not matched to a gene: 10. CDR1 and CDR2 (germline): SSHAT, FNYEAQ (reference sequence). The CDR3 covers 15 residues. CDR3 nucleotides: TGTGCCAGCAGCCCGTCGACAGGGGTACGGGAGACCCAGTACTTC. Amino acids: CASSPSTGVRETQYF.

This chain links TRBV5-1 with TRBJ2-5; no firm D call. The CDR3 sequence is 13 residues long. V lost 1 base to trimming and J lost 2 bases, with 6 bases between them. The germline CDR1 and CDR2 sequences are SGHRS and YFSETQ. CDR3 bases: TGCGCCAGCAGCTTGACCCAGCAAGAGACCCAGTACTTC. Its protein product is CASSLTQQETQYF.

CDR3 coding DNA: TGCAGCGTGTTAACCGGGACAGGGAGAATCAGCTCCTACAATGAGCAGTTCTTC. This translates into CSVLTGTGRISSYNEQFF. J is TRBJ2-1 and V is TRBV29-1; 9 bases match TRBD1. CDR3 length: 18 residues. Germline CDR1 is SQVTM and CDR2 is ANQGSEA. The ends lost 6 bases at V and 0 bases at J; junction bases unmatched: 15.

The rearrangement uses TRBV9 and TRBJ2-5, with 11 bases aligning to TRBD2. The CDR3 consists of 17 residues. CDR1 and CDR2 (germline): SGDLS, YYNGEE. Losses at the gene ends were 0 bases for V and 0 bases for J; bases not matched to a gene: 4. CDR3 coding DNA: TGTGCCAGCAGCGTAGTGGCTAGCGGGGGGTACCAAGAGACCCAGTACTTC. Amino acids: CASSVVASGGYQETQYF. Full variable domain (outside the CDR3, taken from reference TRBV9 and TRBJ2-5): DSGVTQTPKHLITATGQRVTLRCSPRSGDLSVYWYQQSLDQGLQFLIQYYNGEERAKGNILERFSAQQFPDLHSELNLSSLELGDSALYFCASSVVASGGYQETQYFGPGTRLLVL.

This clone has a single count. J is TRBJ1-1 and V is TRBV19; D not resolved. Trimming cost V 5 bases and J 2 bases, with 15 bases left between them. This CDR3 is 15 amino acids long. Germline-derived CDR1 and CDR2 are LNHDA and SQIVND (reference sequence). CDR3 region: CASSLAAGANTEAFF. The CDR3 coding sequence is TGTGCCAGTAGTCTCGCTGCGGGAGCAAACACTGAAGCTTTCTTT. Full variable domain (remainder filled in from reference TRBV19 and TRBJ1-1): DGGITQSPKYLFRKEGQNVTLSCEQNLNHDAMYWYRQDPGQGLRLIYYSQIVNDFQKGDIAEGYSVSREKKESFPLTVTSAQKNPTAFYLCASSLAAGANTEAFFGQGTRLTVV.

This clone was detected a few times. The chain is built from TRBV7-8 and TRBJ2-1; 9 bases are shared with TRBD2. From germline, CDR1 is SGHVS and CDR2 FQNEAQ. This CDR3 region has 17 residues. Trimming removed 1 base from V and 3 bases from J; junction bases left unmatched: 7. The CDR3 reads CASSLGGAGGNYNEQFF. The CDR3 coding sequence is TGTGCCAGCAGCTTAGGGGGCGCGGGGGGGAACTACAATGAGCAGTTCTTC.

Details on this clone: Other nucleotide sequences in the sample specify the same CDR3. The V gene is TRBV6-5, the J gene TRBJ2-7; D is unclear. The CDR3 consists of 14 residues. The V end was cut by 2 bases, the J end by 1 base, with 9 bases between. Germline V gives CDR1 MNHEY, CDR2 SVGAGI. The CDR3 sequence is CASSYGRTSYEQYF. As DNA, the CDR3 is TGTGCCAGCAGTTACGGCAGAACGTCCTACGAGCAGTACTTC.

The J gene is TRBJ2-7, the V gene TRBV9; D gene uncertain. V lost 4 bases to trimming and J lost 1 base, with 9 bases between them. The CDR3 spans 13 residues. CDR1 SGDLS and CDR2 YYNGEE come from the germline V gene. CDR3 in amino acids: CASSPTVSYEQYF. CDR3 coding DNA: TGTGCCAGCAGCCCTACAGTTTCCTACGAGCAGTACTTC. Full variable domain (rest looked up from reference TRBV9 and TRBJ2-7): DSGVTQTPKHLITATGQRVTLRCSPRSGDLSVYWYQQSLDQGLQFLIQYYNGEERAKGNILERFSAQQFPDLHSELNLSSLELGDSALYFCASSPTVSYEQYFGPGTRLTVT.

In this sample, this clone turned up a few times. V and J are TRBV7-8 and TRBJ2-1; perhaps TRBD2 as D (7 bases). The CDR3 runs to 14 residues. V was pared by 6 bases and J by 6 bases, with 15 bases between. Germline CDR1 and CDR2: SGHVS and FQNEAQ. CDR3 amino acids: CASRGGRMSNEQFF. CDR3 nucleotide sequence: TGTGCCAGCAGGGGGGGGCGGATGAGCAATGAGCAGTTCTTC.

A single count supports this clone. V gene TRBV5-1 combines with J gene TRBJ2-5, with 12 bases that match TRBD2. This CDR3 comprises 16 residues. Germline values: CDR1 SGHRS, CDR2 YFSETQ. Trimming at V came to 4 bases and at J to 1 base, leaving 5 bases not matched to a gene. CDR3 protein: CASSRGLAGSQETQYF. The CDR3 DNA follows: TGCGCCAGCAGCCGGGGACTAGCGGGCTCCCAAGAGACCCAGTACTTC.

The chain employs TRBV19 and TRBJ1-6, with D unclear. The V gene's germline CDR1 is LNHDA and CDR2 SQIVND (reference sequence). V dropped 4 bases and J dropped 0 bases, with 7 bases sitting between them. The CDR3 extends over 15 amino acids. CDR3 in DNA: TGTGCCAGTAGTAATCGTAGCTCCTATAATTCACCCCTCCACTTT. As protein: CASSNRSSYNSPLHF.

This chain uses TRBV10-3 with TRBJ2-7; possibly TRBD1 for D (5 bases). The germline V and J ends were trimmed by 10 bases and 6 bases, with 19 bases remaining between them. CDR3 length: 13 residues. Germline V gene sequence: CDR1 ENHRY, CDR2 SYGVKD. In nucleotides, the CDR3 is TGTGCCACCCTACAACTCAGGGATAGCGAGCAGTACTTC. Protein sequence: CATLQLRDSEQYF.

This clone was detected only a few times. The chain has TRBV28 and TRBJ1-4; tentatively, D is TRBD1 (6 bases). There are 14 residues in the CDR3. The germline gives CDR1 MDHEN, CDR2 SYDVKM. The ends were cut back, 3 bases at V and 7 bases at J, with 12 bases in the middle. CDR3: CASSFKGVREKLFF. The DNA of the CDR3 is TGTGCCAGCAGTTTCAAGGGGGTCCGTGAAAAACTGTTTTTT.

This clone was counted a few times. V is TRBV11-2 and J is TRBJ2-7; tentatively, D is TRBD1 (6 bases). In germline, CDR1 is SGHAT, CDR2 FQNNGV. CDR3 length: 16 amino acids. The ends were cut back, 1 base at V and 0 bases at J, with 13 bases in the middle. Here the CDR3 reads CASSLGPTGSSYEQYF. The CDR3 nucleotides read TGTGCCAGCAGCTTAGGCCCGACAGGTTCCTCCTACGAGCAGTACTTC.

This chain uses TRBV10-1 with TRBJ2-2; 8 bases are shared with TRBD2. Germline assignment: CDR1 WNHNN and CDR2 SYGVQD (reference sequence). The ends lost 6 bases at V and 4 bases at J; junction bases unmatched: 4. This CDR3 is built from 14 residues. The CDR3 sequence: CASSPGGFTGELFF. CDR3 sequence (DNA): TGCGCCAGCAGCCCGGGGGGGTTCACCGGGGAGCTGTTTTTT.

This chain uses TRBV9 with TRBJ1-3, with D perhaps TRBD1 (6 bases). Germline values: CDR1 SGDLS, CDR2 YYNGEE. With 0 bases removed from V and 0 bases from J, the gap between germline ends came to 7 bases. The CDR3 totals 15 residues. The CDR3 loop reads CASSVEDSSGNTIYF. In DNA, the CDR3 is TGTGCCAGCAGCGTAGAGGACAGCTCTGGAAACACCATATATTTT.

V is TRBV11-3 and J is TRBJ2-3; 9 nucleotides line up with TRBD1. The CDR3 consists of 15 residues. With 1 base clipped from V and 4 bases from J, the junction kept 3 bases outside the gene matches. Germline-derived CDR1 and CDR2 are SGHNT and YENEEA. The CDR3 is CASSLVTGGSDTQYF. CDR3 bases: TGTGCCAGCAGCTTAGTGACAGGGGGATCAGATACGCAGTATTTT.

A few counts support this clone. This rearrangement joins TRBV28 to TRBJ2-7; tentative D call: TRBD2 (5 bases). The CDR3 is 14 residues long. Germline V lookup: CDR1 MDHEN, CDR2 SYDVKM. Trimming left V 6 bases short and J 1 base short, with 13 bases between. CDR3 sequence: CASRRAGDSYEQYF. CDR3 nucleotide sequence: TGTGCCAGCAGGCGGGCCGGGGATTCCTACGAGCAGTACTTC.

The chain uses TRBV29-1 and TRBJ2-7; D gene unclear. V dropped 7 bases and J dropped 0 bases, with 13 bases sitting between them. The CDR3 length is 13 residues. Germline CDR1 is SQVTM and CDR2 is ANQGSEA. The CDR3 sequence is CSAGLQSSYEQYF. The CDR3 coding sequence is TGCAGCGCCGGTCTACAGAGCTCCTACGAGCAGTACTTC.

J is TRBJ2-5 and V is TRBV6-5, with 7 nucleotides matching TRBD2. V gave up 0 bases and J gave up 3 bases; unmatched junction bases: 4. The CDR3 length is 15 residues. Germline V CDR1 and CDR2: MNHEY, SVGAGI. In nucleotides, the CDR3 is TGTGCCAGCAGTTACTCGTCCAGCGGGAAAGAGACCCAGTACTTC. This gives the protein CASSYSSSGKETQYF.

Comments on this clone: The same CDR3 can be traced to other DNA sequences in this sample. Written as DNA, the CDR3 is TGTGCCAGCAGTGACTCTAGCAGGGGCACTGAAGCTTTCTTT. This codes for CASSDSSRGTEAFF. The chain uses TRBV6-4 and TRBJ1-1; the D gene is possibly TRBD1 (6 bases). Trimming left V 0 bases short and J 4 bases short, with 9 bases between. Germline V gene lookup returns CDR1 MRHNA and CDR2 SNTAGT. The CDR3 consists of 14 residues.

J is TRBJ1-2 and V is TRBV19; 8 bases match TRBD1. V gave up 6 bases and J gave up 8 bases; unmatched junction bases: 14. The CDR3 is 15 amino acids. Germline-derived CDR1 and CDR2 are LNHDA and SQIVND (reference sequence). For the CDR3, the DNA is TGTGCCAGTAGGCTACGACAGGGGATAAGGTCGGGCTACACCTTC. Amino acid sequence: CASRLRQGIRSGYTF. The whole variable domain, filled in from reference TRBV19 and TRBJ1-2, reads DGGITQSPKYLFRKEGQNVTLSCEQNLNHDAMYWYRQDPGQGLRLIYYSQIVNDFQKGDIAEGYSVSREKKESFPLTVTSAQKNPTAFYLCASRLRQGIRSGYTFGSGTRLTVV.

The rearrangement uses TRBV7-2 and TRBJ1-2, with a tentative D call TRBD1 (5 bases). CDR1 SGHTA and CDR2 FQGNSA come from the germline V gene. The V end lost 5 bases, the J end lost 2 bases, and 9 bases lay between the germline ends. This CDR3 has 13 residues. The CDR3 here is CASSPDSNYGYTF. CDR3 nucleotide sequence: TGTGCCAGCAGCCCCGACAGCAACTATGGCTACACCTTC.

This rearrangement joins TRBV5-1 to TRBJ2-7; TRBD2 matches at 10 bases. CDR3 length: 14 residues. Germline values: CDR1 SGHRS, CDR2 YFSETQ. Trimming took 5 bases from V and 2 from J; bases not matched to a gene: 4. CDR3 DNA: TGCGCCAGCAGGGAGCGGGAGGGTACCTACGAGCAGTACTTC. The encoded protein is CASREREGTYEQYF.

With regard to this clone: The same CDR3 arises from other DNA sequences in this sample as well. J is TRBJ2-3 and V is TRBV5-5, with 8 nucleotides matching TRBD1. V lost 2 bases, J lost 4 bases, and 6 bases stayed unmatched. Germline-derived CDR1 and CDR2 are SGHKS and YYEKEE (reference sequence). The CDR3 sequence is 15 residues long. The CDR3 loop is CASSFRQGMADTQYF. The CDR3 nucleotides read TGTGCCAGCAGCTTTCGACAGGGGATGGCAGATACGCAGTATTTT.